The present T cell receptor (beta chain) was sequenced within a study of beta chain features in type 1 diabetes. Reverse transcribing all isolated RNA meant expressed TCRB transcripts were sequenced. Measured with immunoSEQ multiplex PCR; TCRdb has only the in-frame clones, and not every one. The data show approximately 140,000 clones, 48% seen once. This clone appeared a few times. The V gene lost 2 bases and the J gene lost 4 bases, with 21 bases spanning the gap. The CDR3 is made up of 17 amino acids. Germline V gene lookup returns CDR1 SGHAT and CDR2 FQNNGV. The sample was Tregs from blood. The chain couples TRBV11-2 to TRBJ2-7, with D perhaps matching TRBD1 (5 bases). This receptor was identified in a man younger than 35 in good health. CDR3 nucleotides: TGTGCCAGCAGCTTACAATTAGGGCTAACAGGCGGATACGAGCAGTACTTC. Its protein is CASSLQLGLTGGYEQYF.